A selection of T cell receptor beta chains follows, all from one sample in a study of resident and recirculating memory T cells in vitiligo. TCRdb's table, derived via immunoSEQ multiplex PCR, lists solely in-frame clones and lacks some. This table has tens of thousands of clones, approximately 89% appearing once. Sequenced input: blood. Receptors originate from a male donor with vitiligo. The CDR3 runs from the conserved cysteine through the conserved F or W. Each record gives: J gene, V gene, clone size, CDR3 protein. Clone size is shown for a subset of rows, as once, few, many or a class of expanded clone.

>TRBJ2-5|TRBV7-2|.
CASSSQGETQYF
>TRBJ1-1|TRBV11-2|.
CASRPAGAEAFF
>TRBJ2-3|TRBV9|once
CASSPRTSGGSHTDTQYF
>TRBJ2-1|TRBV5-6|.
CASSLELGLNEQFF
>TRBJ1-5|TRBV19|.
CASSSTAEFQHF
>TRBJ2-7|TRBV7-2|.
CASSLAGQGVGEQYF
>TRBJ2-7|TRBV7-8|.
CASSPRTLWGWRGGSYEQYF
>TRBJ2-5|TRBV4-3|.
CASSPTSGGLADETQYF
>TRBJ1-1|TRBV7-9|.
CASANEGTEAFF
>TRBJ2-7|TRBV9|.
CASSTGTGAEQYF
>TRBJ2-1|TRBV7-7|.
CASSRTGGPNNEQFF
>TRBJ2-7|TRBV9|.
CASSVGGGGSYEQYF
>TRBJ2-1|TRBV4-1|.
CASSHISGQGRPISYNEQFF
>TRBJ1-6|TRBV5-4|few
CASSQDAGGSPLHF
>TRBJ2-1|TRBV6-4|.
CASSPGGASPIGQFF
>TRBJ2-7|TRBV28|.
CASSAQDGLRSYEQYF
>TRBJ1-1|TRBV7-9|.
CASSLATVNANTEAFF
>TRBJ2-4|TRBV6-5|.
CASSYRPGSKNIQYF
>TRBJ1-4|TRBV9|.
CASSVGWGGNEKLFF
>TRBJ2-2|TRBV6-6|.
CASRSGTVDTGELFF
>TRBJ1-2|TRBV13|.
CASSFRGAKTRSYGYTF
>TRBJ1-3|TRBV29-1|.
CSAHGGSGNTIYF
>TRBJ1-3|TRBV2|.
CASSGAVYSGNTIYF
>TRBJ1-6|TRBV5-1|once
CASSLGYLTFRDRGIGSPLHF
>TRBJ2-1|TRBV4-1|.
CASSHLSGDYNEQFF
>TRBJ1-2|TRBV4-3|.
CASSQAGTDYGYTF
>TRBJ2-3|TRBV7-2|once
CASSLAASGYTQYF